This T cell receptor (beta chain) was identified during a study of CD8 T cells in Susac syndrome (dated by TCRdb to between 2018 and 2020). For context, the study as a whole: Of the Susac syndrome patients who were sequenced, fewer than ten were in clinical remission while about six had clinically active disease. At blood withdrawal, Susac syndrome patients were either therapy-naive, taking corticosteroids (in some cases with IVIg as well), or taking IVIg alone. The study used repertoire sequencing to test whether antigen drove CD8+ T cell activation and differentiation in Susac syndrome. Clonality of the CD8+ T cell repertoire was compared between over 10 healthy donors, about 14 Susac syndrome patients and roughly 16 multiple sclerosis patients.

RNA was extracted using the RNeasy kit, and about 0.45 to 1 ug of the RNA was reverse transcribed with random hexamers. The immunoSEQ multiplex PCR assay, covering 54 Vbeta and 13 Jbeta segments, was used to amplify TCR beta CDR3 regions. PCR amplification bias was corrected by using a synthetic template baseline for primer optimization and computational correction. Per the authors' processing: Reads were annotated to V, D and J genes per IMGT and analyzed with immunoSEQ Analyzer, keeping only productive sequences. Clonality was computed as one minus Shannon entropy normalized by log2 of the number of productive unique sequences. Public and private clones were assessed among the 100 most prevalent clones of each patient and control. A clone was defined as Susac-specific if it was absent from the healthy and MS cohorts, from roughly 1,000 published viral clones and from other ImmuneACCESS disease sequences. The raw public reads went through TCRdb reprocessing: fastp at Q25, MiXCR clone calling, in-frame beta chains kept. CDR3 protein duplicates are merged, each entry listing the most common genes and DNA. TCRdb's processing, not the authors' own work, is the source of the V and J calls. Recorded for this sample are fewer than 140,000 distinct CDR3 sequences; approximately 94% of them occurred a single time. The top ten clonotypes cover 0.41% of the sample.

Beyond this particular receptor, the publication reports: Susac syndrome CD8+ repertoires showed clonal expansion, highest in CD8+ TEMRA cells and greater in clinically active than remitting patients. The number of individuals in the TCR sequencing and HLA analysis was recognized as being relatively small. Under 20 and five Susac-specific public clones were found in the total CD8+ and CD8+ TEMRA repertoires, respectively.

CDR1 and CDR2, per the germline V gene (reference sequence), are SGHAT and FQDESV. Trimming takes 4 bases from V and 1 base from J, and the germline ends sit 28 bases apart. From its cysteine to its phenylalanine, the CDR3 spans 20 amino acids. The entry retains the CDR3 DNA only, 60 bases that are in frame from base 1. Peripheral blood CD8+ and CD4+ T cells from healthy donors, Susac syndrome patients and multiple sclerosis patients were profiled using high-throughput TCR beta sequencing. The Susac syndrome patients fulfilled recently defined diagnostic criteria for either definite or probable disease. CD8+ TEMRA cells were enriched by FACS, while bulk CD8+ and CD4+ T cells were purified by magnetic negative isolation. Blood was collected in EDTA tubes and processed within 24 hours, with PBMCs isolated through density gradient centrifugation. PBMCs intended for TCR sequencing were cryopreserved in liquid nitrogen and thawed later in a water bath at 37 degrees C. The sorted or isolated CD4+, CD8+ and CD8+ TEMRA cells reached a purity of at least 90%.

Regarding this clonotype: It lacks a known antigen. Base qualities are missing; no much larger clone stands one base away.

Sequencing used CD8+ T cells from PBMCs. This chain is built from TRBV11-1 and TRBJ1-1; TRBD1 is a weak D gene call, 5 bases matching. This TCR was sampled from a human donor with Susac syndrome. The CDR3 protein: CASSSPRDRQGGRWNTEAFF. The DNA sequence follows: TGTGCCAGCAGCTCCCCACGCGATCGGCAGGGCGGGCGCTGGAACACTGAAGCTTTCTTT. The variable domain in full, with residues beyond the CDR3 obtained from the reference TRBV11-1 and TRBJ1-1 genes, is EAEVAQSPRYKITEKSQAVAFWCDPISGHATLYWYRQILGQGPELLVQFQDESVVDDSQLPKDRFSAERLKGVDSTLKIQPAELGDSAMYLCASSSPRDRQGGRWNTEAFFGQGTRLTVV.